A selection of T cell receptor beta chains follows, all from one sample in a study of blood T cell repertoires in COVID-19. TCRdb's copy holds only in-frame clones and misses some; the assay was immunoSEQ multiplex PCR. The sample has around 200,000 clones; about 85% are singletons. The specimen was PBMCs or T cells enriched from blood (not recorded which). The receptors come from a man in his forties who had recovered from COVID-19. Both conserved end residues are part of each CDR3. The order of the fields is clone size, D gene, V gene, J gene, CDR3 length, CDR3 DNA, CDR3 protein. The D gene is left open where the match is weak. Size tells how often a clone was seen (once, few, many) or the class of an expanded clone, and some rows leave it out.

.	TRBD1	TRBV30	TRBJ2-5	15	TGTGCCTGGAGTGCTCGTAGGACAGGGCCGGAGACCCAGTACTTC	CAWSARRTGPETQYF
.	.	TRBV5-4	TRBJ2-7	15	TGTGCCAGCAGCGAAACGTCCTCCACTCCCTACGAGCAGTACTTC	CASSETSSTPYEQYF
.	.	TRBV30	TRBJ1-6	14	TGTGCCTGGAGTGTACTATCGTATAATTCACCCCTCCACTTT	CAWSVLSYNSPLHF
.	TRBD2	TRBV27	TRBJ2-7	14	TGTGCCAGCGGGACTAGCGGGCTTTCCCACGAGCAGTACTTC	CASGTSGLSHEQYF
.	.	TRBV6-6	TRBJ2-3	16	TGTGCCAGCAGTTACAAGGGGTTTGTTGGCACAGATACGCAGTATTTT	CASSYKGFVGTDTQYF
few	TRBD1	TRBV7-8	TRBJ1-2	12	TGTGCCAGCAGCTTGGGGACAGATGGCTACACCTTC	CASSLGTDGYTF
.	TRBD1	TRBV6-4	TRBJ1-2	13	TGTGCCAGCAGCGCGGGACAGGGATATGGCTACACCTTC	CASSAGQGYGYTF
once	.	TRBV9	TRBJ2-2	17	TGTGCCAGCAGCGTAGGGCGGGGACAGTCGAACACCGGGGAGCTGTTTTTT	CASSVGRGQSNTGELFF
.	.	TRBV5-1	TRBJ2-3	14	TGCGCCAGCTCCGGACAGGGAGGGACAGATACGCAGTATTTT	CASSGQGGTDTQYF
.	.	TRBV19	TRBJ1-3	16	TGTGCCAGTAAGACGCACGACAGCAGCTCTGGAAACACCATATATTTT	CASKTHDSSSGNTIYF
.	TRBD1	TRBV3-1/TRBV3-2	TRBJ2-3	15	TGTGCCAGCAGCCGCCCGGGACAGGGGCCAGATACGCAGTATTTT	CASSRPGQGPDTQYF
.	.	TRBV6-5	TRBJ1-1	14	TGTGCCAGCAGTTACCCCGGAGGCGGGGGTGAAGCTTTCTTT	CASSYPGGGGEAFF
.	.	TRBV12-3/TRBV12-4	TRBJ2-2	12	TGTGCCAGCAGGGGCGGGACCGGGGAGCTGTTTTTT	CASRGGTGELFF
.	.	TRBV6-1	TRBJ1-1	15	TGTGCCAGCAGTAGTGGGACTAGCGGGACCACTGAAGCTTTCTTT	CASSSGTSGTTEAFF
.	.	TRBV14	TRBJ1-6	12	TGTGCCAGCAGCCAAGCGAATTCACCCCTCCACTTT	CASSQANSPLHF
few	TRBD2	TRBV5-1	TRBJ2-7	14	TGCGCCAGCAAAAGCGGGACTAGCGGTTACGAGCAGTACTTC	CASKSGTSGYEQYF
.	.	TRBV6-1	TRBJ2-1	16	TGTGCCAGCAGTGCAGTAGGGGCAGCCTCCTACAATGAGCAGTTCTTC	CASSAVGAASYNEQFF
.	TRBD1	TRBV19	TRBJ1-2	14	TGTGCCAGTCGGGGGGCACAGGGGGAGTATGGCTACACCTTC	CASRGAQGEYGYTF
.	TRBD1	TRBV6-5	TRBJ2-1	15	TGTGCCAGCAGACCGACAGGGGGCGGCTACAATGAGCAGTTCTTC	CASRPTGGGYNEQFF
.	TRBD2	TRBV27	TRBJ2-2	15	TGTGCCAGCAGTACGGGAGGGCCGGCCACCGGGGAGCTGTTTTTT	CASSTGGPATGELFF
.	TRBD1	TRBV4-3	TRBJ1-1	18	TGCGCCAGCAGCCAAGATAAATTTGCGGGACAGGAGGACACTGAAGCTTTCTTT	CASSQDKFAGQEDTEAFF
.	TRBD2	TRBV12-3/TRBV12-4	TRBJ2-1	11	TGTGCCAGCAGCCGGGAGGCTGAGCAGTTCTTC	CASSREAEQFF
.	TRBD2	TRBV15	TRBJ2-6	16	TGTGCCACCAGCAGAGAGCGGGGGGTTGGGGCCAACGTCCTGACTTTC	CATSRERGVGANVLTF
.	.	TRBV9	TRBJ2-2	13	TGTGCCAGCAGCCTAGCGTTTGCCGGGGAGCTGTTTTTT	CASSLAFAGELFF
.	TRBD2	TRBV5-4	TRBJ2-7	13	TGTGCCAGCAGCTTGCGGGGGGGTGACGAGCAGTACTTC	CASSLRGGDEQYF
.	.	TRBV9	TRBJ2-7	14	TGTGCCAGCAGCGTAGGGGCAGGGGACTACGAGCAGTACTTC	CASSVGAGDYEQYF
.	TRBD1	TRBV29-1	TRBJ2-1	15	TGCAGCGGCCTTATTGGACAGGGGGCGTACAATGAGCAGTTCTTC	CSGLIGQGAYNEQFF
few	.	TRBV24-1	TRBJ1-5	14	TGTGCCACCAGTGGAGGTGACGGCAATCAGCCCCAGCATTTT	CATSGGDGNQPQHF
.	.	TRBV21-1	TRBJ2-7	15	TGTGCCAGCAGCAAAGTGGGACAGGTTTCCTACGAGCAGTACTTC	CASSKVGQVSYEQYF
few	.	TRBV11-2	TRBJ1-6	17	TGTGCCAGCAGCTTAGAATTTATTAGGACTCATAATTCACCCCTCCACTTT	CASSLEFIRTHNSPLHF
.	TRBD2	TRBV6-5	TRBJ2-3	14	TGTGCCACCAAACTAGCGGGAGTTGCAGATACGCAGTATTTT	CATKLAGVADTQYF
.	TRBD2	TRBV7-2	TRBJ2-1	18	TGTGCCAGCAGCATCTCCGGGACTAGCGGGAGGATTTACAATGAGCAGTTCTTC	CASSISGTSGRIYNEQFF
.	TRBD1	TRBV19	TRBJ2-7	16	TGTGCCAGTAGTGGATGGACAGGGGGCGGGGGATACGAGCAGTACTTC	CASSGWTGGGGYEQYF
.	TRBD1	TRBV5-1	TRBJ2-3	16	TGCGCCAGCAGCTCTAATGTAAGGGGGCAGGCAGATACGCAGTATTTT	CASSSNVRGQADTQYF